One and the same sample provided the 9 T cell receptor beta chains below, sequenced in a study of identical twins. TCRdb itself ran the 5' RACE reads through MiXCR, one entry per CDR3 protein. Of about 890,000 distinct CDR3 sequences in the sample, roughly an eighth were seen once. This same sample was also taken into another study, of yellow fever vaccine responses in identical twins.

Input material: PBMCs. Receptors originate from a woman aged 18 to 35 in good health.

The rearrangement uses TRBV7-3 and TRBJ2-6; D is undetermined. Germline CDR1 SGHTA, CDR2 FQGTGA. V lost 4 bases, J lost 6 bases, and 4 bases lay in between. The CDR3 totals 12 residues. CDR3 sequence (DNA): TGTGCCAGCAGCTCCCAGGCCAACGTCCTGACTTTC. This sequence encodes CASSSQANVLTF.

In this sample, this clonotype turned up a few times. V is TRBV28 and J is TRBJ2-3; TRBD2 is a possible D gene (5 bases). Trimming stripped 5 bases from V and 6 bases from J, with 9 bases between. The CDR3 totals 12 residues. Germline values: CDR1 MDHEN, CDR2 SYDVKM. This CDR3 reads CASSQPGDTQYF. The CDR3 DNA reads as TGTGCCAGCAGTCAACCGGGGGATACGCAGTATTTT.

The chain recombines TRBV4-1 with TRBJ2-2; 10 bases line up with TRBD2. J gave up 5 bases and V 1 base, and 13 bases lay outside the gene matches. Germline V gene sequence: CDR1 MGHRA, CDR2 YSYEKL. CDR3 length: 19 amino acids. This CDR3 reads CASSQVPLAGVGRTGELFF. Written as DNA, the CDR3 is TGCGCCAGCAGCCAAGTTCCCCTAGCGGGGGTTGGTAGGACCGGGGAGCTGTTTTTT.

There are a few counts of this clonotype. The chain couples TRBV12-3 or TRBV12-4 to TRBJ1-2, with 7 bases that match TRBD1. The CDR3 runs 14 residues. V lost 0 bases to trimming and J lost 4 bases; unmatched junction nucleotides: 2. CDR3 sequence: CASSLARQGYGYTF. The CDR3 region has the DNA TGTGCCAGCAGTTTAGCGCGACAGGGCTATGGCTACACCTTC.

The CDR3 DNA reads TGCGCCAGCGCCAGATCCGGGACCACTGAAGCTTTCTTT. Its protein is CASARSGTTEAFF. This chain uses TRBV10-1 with TRBJ1-1, with D possibly TRBD1 on 5 matching bases. V gave up 8 bases and J gave up 4 bases, with 14 bases separating them. CDR1 is WNHNN and CDR2 is SYGVQD in the germline V gene (reference sequence). The CDR3 sequence is 13 residues long.

The V and J genes are TRBV6-5 and TRBJ2-7; 7 bases are shared with TRBD2. The CDR3 sequence is 18 residues long. Trimming at V came to 2 bases and at J to 10 bases, leaving 23 bases not matched to a gene. CDR1 and CDR2 from the germline V gene are MNHEY and SVGAGI. The CDR3 DNA is TGTGCCAGCAGTTACCGCGGCAGCGGGGTTTTCAGGGTTTCGGTCCAGTACGTC. Its translation: CASSYRGSGVFRVSVQYV.

This clonotype occurred a few times. The chain recombines TRBV7-9 with TRBJ2-4, with D possibly matching TRBD1 (6 bases). The CDR3 is 16 amino acids. Per the germline V gene, CDR1 is SEHNR and CDR2 is FQNEAQ (reference sequence). With 2 bases removed from V and 0 bases from J, the gap between germline ends came to 11 bases. CDR3 nucleotide sequence: TGTGCCAGCAGCTTACAGGGGCCCTTAGCCAAAAACATTCAGTACTTC. It yields the protein CASSLQGPLAKNIQYF.

This clonotype appeared many times. This rearrangement joins TRBV28 to TRBJ1-6; no definite D call. V lost 2 bases and J 9 bases, leaving 17 bases between the germline ends. The CDR3 totals 16 residues. CDR1 and CDR2 (germline): MDHEN, SYDVKM. Here the CDR3 DNA reads TGTGCCAGCAGTTTAGCCCGCGGGCCAGGTAGTTCACCCCTCCACTTT. Its protein is CASSLARGPGSSPLHF.

In its sample, this clonotype was seen a few times. V gene TRBV10-3 combines with J gene TRBJ1-1; D might be TRBD1 (5 bases). Germline CDR1 ENHRY, CDR2 SYGVKD. V dropped 6 bases and J dropped 1 base, with 12 bases sitting between them. The CDR3 runs 14 residues. For the CDR3, the DNA is TGTGCCATCAGGGGGACTGCCCGGAACACTGAAGCTTTCTTT. This translates into CAIRGTARNTEAFF.